The text below deals with one T cell receptor beta chain. No antigen is known for it. This sample was included in a study of T cell repertoires in cytomegalovirus infection. For the study at large: TCR beta signatures that were public indicated CMV infection and matching HLA type.

General study points: CMV-specific TCR beta clonotypes restricted by HLA-C were the ones dominating the ex vivo response.

TCRdb re-derived calls from the reads in MiXCR, one entry per CDR3 protein. This sample has 300,000 or so distinct CDR3 sequences; roughly 25% occur once, and the top ten carry 13%. Germline-derived CDR1 and CDR2 are MNHNY and SVGAGI (reference sequence). This CDR3 contains 13 residues. J gave up 10 bases and V 8 bases, and 10 bases lay outside the gene matches. V and J are TRBV6-6 and TRBJ2-3, with 9 bases aligning to TRBD2. This receptor was taken from a human donor in good health (CMV status not recorded). Some clones in this sample may be carry-over from other donors' samples. This material consisted of cultured PBMCs, taken from culture after CMV antigen stimulation. CDR3 loop: CASDLAGEGPQYF. As DNA, the CDR3 is TGTGCCAGCGACTTAGCGGGAGAGGGTCCGCAGTATTTT.